The T cell receptor (beta chain) described here comes from a study of T cells in Graves' hyperthyroidism and ophthalmopathy. Study-level background: Peripheral blood was secured at the point of initial diagnosis, before any treatment.

Trimming removed 5 bases from V and 7 bases from J, with 9 bases in between. There are 12 residues in the CDR3. Germline CDR1 and CDR2: SGHNT and YENEEA. Overall study results and limits: Clonotypes that were expanded in thyroid above 0.001 mostly appeared in blood too.

About 9.4 ml fresh peripheral blood yielded the PBMCs. The TCR beta CDR3 regions underwent amplification using RNA transcripts as the source. Primed by the HTBI set, a first-round RT-PCR was run on the TCR CDR3. TCRdb re-derived calls from the multiplex PCR reads in MiXCR, one entry per CDR3 protein. This sample has 300,000 to 450,000 distinct CDR3 sequences, with just under 15% found just once. This clonotype showed up just a few times. Its antigen is unidentified. Sequenced material: blood. This chain connects TRBV11-3 to TRBJ2-1; D possibly corresponds to TRBD2 (5 bases). The origin of this receptor is a woman between 25 and 40 years old with Graves' hyperthyroidism. This CDR3 reads CASSRGENEQFF. In nucleotides, the CDR3 is TGTGCCAGCAGCCGTGGGGAGAATGAGCAGTTCTTC.